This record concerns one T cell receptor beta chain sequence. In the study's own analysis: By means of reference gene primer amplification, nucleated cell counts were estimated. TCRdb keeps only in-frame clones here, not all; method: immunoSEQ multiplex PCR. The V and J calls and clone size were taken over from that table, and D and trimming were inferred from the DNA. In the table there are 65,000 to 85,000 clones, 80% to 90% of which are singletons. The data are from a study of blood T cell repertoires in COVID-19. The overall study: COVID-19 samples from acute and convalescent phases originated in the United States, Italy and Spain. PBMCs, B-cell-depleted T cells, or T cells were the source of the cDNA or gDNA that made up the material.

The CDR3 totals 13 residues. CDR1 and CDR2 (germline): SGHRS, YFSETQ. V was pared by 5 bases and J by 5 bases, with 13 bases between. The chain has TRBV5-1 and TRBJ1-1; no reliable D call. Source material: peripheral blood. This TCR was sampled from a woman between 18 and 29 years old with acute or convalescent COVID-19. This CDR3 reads CASSLTPWTEAFF. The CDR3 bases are TGCGCCAGCAGTTTAACTCCCTGGACTGAAGCTTTCTTT.